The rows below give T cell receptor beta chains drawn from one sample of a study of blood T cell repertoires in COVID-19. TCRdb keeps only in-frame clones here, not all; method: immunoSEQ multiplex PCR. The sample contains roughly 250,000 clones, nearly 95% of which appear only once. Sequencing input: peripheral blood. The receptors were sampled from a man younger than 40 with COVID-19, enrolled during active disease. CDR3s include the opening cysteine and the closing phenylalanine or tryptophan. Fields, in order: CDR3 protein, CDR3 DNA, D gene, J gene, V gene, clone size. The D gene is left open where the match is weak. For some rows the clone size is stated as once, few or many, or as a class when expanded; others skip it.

CDR3 protein: CASGFGLSEKLFF; CDR3 DNA: TGTGCTAGTGGTTTCGGTCTATCAGAAAAACTGTTTTTT; D gene: NA; J gene: TRBJ1-4; V gene: TRBV12-5; clone size: once
CDR3 protein: CASSPLTGTNEKLFF; CDR3 DNA: TGTGCCAGTAGTCCCCTGACCGGGACAAATGAAAAACTGTTTTTT; D gene: NA; J gene: TRBJ1-4; V gene: TRBV19; clone size: NA
CDR3 protein: CASSLFREGGYTF; CDR3 DNA: TGTGCCAGCAGCTTGTTCAGGGAGGGTGGCTACACCTTC; D gene: NA; J gene: TRBJ1-2; V gene: TRBV5-4; clone size: once
CDR3 protein: CASSWGGDRDPYSNQPQHF; CDR3 DNA: TGTGCCAGCAGCTGGGGTGGGGACAGGGACCCTTATAGCAATCAGCCCCAGCATTTT; D gene: TRBD1; J gene: TRBJ1-5; V gene: TRBV7-9; clone size: NA
CDR3 protein: CASSATGVSSYEQYF; CDR3 DNA: TGTGCCAGCAGTGCGACAGGGGTCTCCTCCTACGAGCAGTACTTC; D gene: TRBD1; J gene: TRBJ2-7; V gene: TRBV2; clone size: NA
CDR3 protein: CASRAGLMTEAFF; CDR3 DNA: TGTGCCAGCAGGGCAGGGTTAATGACTGAAGCTTTCTTT; D gene: NA; J gene: TRBJ1-1; V gene: TRBV12-3/TRBV12-4; clone size: NA
CDR3 protein: CASTPTQGSGYGYTF; CDR3 DNA: TGTGCCAGCACCCCAACCCAGGGGTCGGGCTATGGCTACACCTTC; D gene: NA; J gene: TRBJ1-2; V gene: TRBV2; clone size: NA
CDR3 protein: CASSLGTGGPEQYF; CDR3 DNA: TGCGCCAGCAGCTTGGGGACAGGGGGCCCCGAGCAGTACTTC; D gene: TRBD1; J gene: TRBJ2-7; V gene: TRBV5-1; clone size: NA
CDR3 protein: CRGGQGESYTF; CDR3 DNA: TGCAGGGGAGGACAGGGGGAAAGCTACACCTTC; D gene: TRBD1; J gene: TRBJ1-2; V gene: TRBV20-1; clone size: NA
CDR3 protein: CASRPDSYTGELFF; CDR3 DNA: TGTGCCAGTCGCCCGGACAGCTACACCGGGGAGCTGTTTTTT; D gene: NA; J gene: TRBJ2-2; V gene: TRBV6-4; clone size: NA
CDR3 protein: CASSIYGGLSYNEQFF; CDR3 DNA: TGCGCCAGCAGCATATACGGGGGGCTCTCCTACAATGAGCAGTTCTTC; D gene: NA; J gene: TRBJ2-1; V gene: TRBV5-1; clone size: NA
CDR3 protein: CASNPTSGGLSYNEQFF; CDR3 DNA: TGTGCCAGCAACCCGACTAGCGGGGGACTCTCCTACAATGAGCAGTTCTTC; D gene: TRBD2; J gene: TRBJ2-1; V gene: TRBV27; clone size: NA
CDR3 protein: CASSESPGQAPNTEAFF; CDR3 DNA: TGTGCCAGCAGTGAAAGCCCGGGACAAGCCCCGAACACTGAAGCTTTCTTT; D gene: NA; J gene: TRBJ1-1; V gene: TRBV6-1; clone size: NA
CDR3 protein: CASSTGGGPLYTEAFF; CDR3 DNA: TGTGCCAGCAGTACAGGGGGCGGCCCATTGTACACTGAAGCTTTCTTT; D gene: TRBD1; J gene: TRBJ1-1; V gene: TRBV7-3; clone size: NA
CDR3 protein: CSVEVRTDTQYF; CDR3 DNA: TGCAGCGTTGAAGTTCGGACAGATACGCAGTATTTT; D gene: NA; J gene: TRBJ2-3; V gene: TRBV29-1; clone size: NA
CDR3 protein: CASGLRQGNTEAFF; CDR3 DNA: TGTGCTAGTGGTTTGCGACAGGGAAACACTGAAGCTTTCTTT; D gene: TRBD1; J gene: TRBJ1-1; V gene: TRBV12-5; clone size: NA
CDR3 protein: CAISGQGSANYGYTF; CDR3 DNA: TGTGCCATCAGCGGTCAGGGTTCGGCTAACTATGGCTACACCTTC; D gene: NA; J gene: TRBJ1-2; V gene: TRBV10-3; clone size: NA
CDR3 protein: CASSYSDSQPYGYTF; CDR3 DNA: TGTGCCAGCAGTTACTCCGACAGCCAACCCTATGGCTACACCTTC; D gene: NA; J gene: TRBJ1-2; V gene: TRBV6-6; clone size: NA
CDR3 protein: CASSPSLDTNYGYTF; CDR3 DNA: TGTGCCAGCTCACCTTCCCTGGACACTAACTATGGCTACACCTTC; D gene: NA; J gene: TRBJ1-2; V gene: TRBV18; clone size: NA
CDR3 protein: CASSKARGRPSNQPQHF; CDR3 DNA: TGTGCCAGCAGCAAAGCGCGGGGTAGACCTAGCAATCAGCCCCAGCATTTT; D gene: NA; J gene: TRBJ1-5; V gene: TRBV21-1; clone size: NA
CDR3 protein: CASSLAWASGSAEQFF; CDR3 DNA: TGTGCCAGCAGCTTAGCGTGGGCTAGCGGCTCAGCTGAGCAGTTCTTC; D gene: TRBD2; J gene: TRBJ2-1; V gene: TRBV7-2; clone size: NA
CDR3 protein: CAARPGYLNQPQHF; CDR3 DNA: TGTGCCGCACGCCCAGGCTACCTGAATCAGCCCCAGCATTTT; D gene: NA; J gene: TRBJ1-5; V gene: TRBV28; clone size: NA
CDR3 protein: CASSPPGQGVYGGTEAFF; CDR3 DNA: TGTGCCAGCTCACCCCCGGGACAGGGAGTTTATGGGGGCACTGAAGCTTTCTTT; D gene: TRBD1; J gene: TRBJ1-1; V gene: TRBV18; clone size: NA
CDR3 protein: CASSATATNEKLFF; CDR3 DNA: TGTGCCAGCAGCGCGACAGCAACTAATGAAAAACTGTTTTTT; D gene: NA; J gene: TRBJ1-4; V gene: TRBV9; clone size: NA
CDR3 protein: CASRTPYGLAGETQYF; CDR3 DNA: TGTGCCAGCAGAACACCCTACGGACTAGCGGGTGAGACCCAGTACTTC; D gene: TRBD2; J gene: TRBJ2-5; V gene: TRBV28; clone size: NA
CDR3 protein: CASSPGQGISRDEKLFF; CDR3 DNA: TGCGCCAGCAGCCCGGGACAGGGAATTTCAAGAGATGAAAAACTGTTTTTT; D gene: TRBD1; J gene: TRBJ1-4; V gene: TRBV5-1; clone size: NA
CDR3 protein: CATTQGRSNQPQHF; CDR3 DNA: TGTGCCACCACCCAGGGTAGGAGCAATCAGCCCCAGCATTTT; D gene: NA; J gene: TRBJ1-5; V gene: TRBV6-5; clone size: once
CDR3 protein: CASSFGGAETQYF; CDR3 DNA: TGTGCCAGCAGCTTCGGGGGGGCAGAGACCCAGTACTTC; D gene: TRBD2; J gene: TRBJ2-5; V gene: TRBV3-1/TRBV3-2; clone size: NA
CDR3 protein: CASSQQFQGFHGYTF; CDR3 DNA: TGTGCCAGCAGCCAACAATTCCAGGGGTTCCATGGCTACACCTTC; D gene: NA; J gene: TRBJ1-2; V gene: TRBV7-9; clone size: many
CDR3 protein: CASSPYGGGPSPGYGYTF; CDR3 DNA: TGTGCCAGTAGTCCGTACGGGGGGGGCCCTTCTCCCGGCTATGGCTACACCTTC; D gene: NA; J gene: TRBJ1-2; V gene: TRBV19; clone size: NA
CDR3 protein: CASSQDPQGARGYTF; CDR3 DNA: TGCGCCAGCAGCCAAGACCCTCAGGGGGCGAGGGGCTACACCTTC; D gene: TRBD1; J gene: TRBJ1-2; V gene: TRBV4-1; clone size: NA
CDR3 protein: CASSIDSRDSRGYTF; CDR3 DNA: TGTGCCAGTAGTATAGATTCGAGGGACAGTCGAGGCTACACCTTC; D gene: TRBD1; J gene: TRBJ1-2; V gene: TRBV19; clone size: NA
CDR3 protein: CASSIQGSYEQYF; CDR3 DNA: TGTGCCAGTAGTATACAGGGGTCCTACGAGCAGTACTTC; D gene: NA; J gene: TRBJ2-7; V gene: TRBV19; clone size: NA
CDR3 protein: CASSLAGQLNSPLHF; CDR3 DNA: TGTGCCAGCAGCTTGGCGGGACAGCTCAATTCACCCCTCCACTTT; D gene: TRBD1; J gene: TRBJ1-6; V gene: TRBV5-4; clone size: NA
CDR3 protein: CASSLSSGMGSTDTQYF; CDR3 DNA: TGTGCCAGCAGCTTGTCTAGCGGGATGGGGAGCACAGATACGCAGTATTTT; D gene: TRBD2; J gene: TRBJ2-3; V gene: TRBV5-4; clone size: NA
CDR3 protein: CASSAGQGMGTEAFF; CDR3 DNA: TGCGCCAGCAGCGCAGGACAGGGGATGGGCACTGAAGCTTTCTTT; D gene: TRBD1; J gene: TRBJ1-1; V gene: TRBV5-1; clone size: NA
CDR3 protein: CASSPGRGNYNEQFF; CDR3 DNA: TGTGCCAGCTCACCAGGCAGGGGAAACTACAATGAGCAGTTCTTC; D gene: NA; J gene: TRBJ2-1; V gene: TRBV18; clone size: NA
CDR3 protein: CASSVSGDTGELFF; CDR3 DNA: TGTGCCAGCAGCGTATCAGGGGACACCGGGGAGCTGTTTTTT; D gene: NA; J gene: TRBJ2-2; V gene: TRBV9; clone size: NA
CDR3 protein: CASSQDHTPGLAPIQYF; CDR3 DNA: TGCGCCAGCAGCCAAGACCACACTCCGGGACTAGCTCCGATTCAGTACTTC; D gene: TRBD2; J gene: TRBJ2-4; V gene: TRBV4-1; clone size: NA
CDR3 protein: CASSKGRLNQPQHF; CDR3 DNA: TGTGCCAGCAGTAAGGGGCGGCTTAATCAGCCCCAGCATTTT; D gene: NA; J gene: TRBJ1-5; V gene: TRBV21-1; clone size: NA
CDR3 protein: CASSRALNTEAFF; CDR3 DNA: TGTGCCAGCAGTCGCGCCCTGAACACTGAAGCTTTCTTT; D gene: NA; J gene: TRBJ1-1; V gene: TRBV11-2; clone size: NA